The 8 T cell receptor beta chains reported below all come from one sample, sequenced in a study of tumor and adjacent non-tumor tissue in lung cancer. TCRbeta libraries were built with three rounds of nested PCR, modified from ARM-PCR. TCRdb used MiXCR to reprocess the multiplex PCR reads, holding one entry per CDR3 protein. The table includes some 100,000 distinct CDR3 sequences, 75% detected once. No cell sorting was done before RNA was extracted from the tissue. Material for sequencing was lung tumor tissue. The receptors come from a woman aged 60-70 years with non-small cell lung cancer.

With respect to this clonotype: The germline gene is not matched at one end of the junction; a read error may be the cause. The genes are TRBV4-3 and TRBJ2-7, with D perhaps TRBD1 (5 bases). Germline loops: CDR1 LGHNA, CDR2 YSLEER. This CDR3 has 16 amino acids. The CDR3, as DNA: TGCGCCAGCAGCCAAGATTATGATGACAGTGTCGACGAGCAGTGCTTC. Its translation is CASSQDYDDSVDEQCF.

With respect to this clonotype: No DNA is shown, since the ends of the CDR3 on it are uncertain; the CDR3 is the one TCRdb lists. The chain employs TRBV29-1 and TRBJ1-4; the D call of TRBD1 is as the table states it, not checked on the DNA. The germline V gene encodes CDR1 SQVTM and CDR2 ANQGSEA. The CDR3 is 13 amino acids in total, end residues counted. CDR3 loop: CSVGDGDMKNCFF.

This clonotype was picked up one time. One end of the junction varies from germline; a read error may be responsible. The rearrangement links TRBV4-1 to TRBJ2-3, with a tentative D call TRBD2 (6 bases). This CDR3 has 14 residues. CDR1 and CDR2 from the germline V gene are MGHRA and YSYEKL. The CDR3 spells CTSSQDGGTDTQYF. Here the CDR3 DNA reads TGTACCAGCAGCCAAGATGGGGGGACAGATACGCAGTATTTT.

On this clonotype itself: Mismatch with germline at one junction end may stem from a read error. Here the CDR3 DNA reads TGTACCAGCAGCTTTATTAGGAGAGCAGTCGGGGCTTTCTTT. Translated: CTSSFIRRAVGAFF. J is TRBJ1-1 and V is TRBV11-1; no definite D call. Germline lookup yields CDR1 SGHAT and CDR2 FQDESV (reference sequence). There are 14 residues in the CDR3. Full variable domain (remainder filled in from reference TRBV11-1 and TRBJ1-1): EAEVAQSPRYKITEKSQAVAFWCDPISGHATLYWYRQILGQGPELLVQFQDESVVDDSQLPKDRFSAERLKGVDSTLKIQPAELGDSAMYLCTSSFIRRAVGAFFGQGTRLTVV.

CDR3 nucleotides: TGTGCCAGTAGTCAGACAGGATCGACGGACGAGCAGTACTTC. It encodes CASSQTGSTDEQYF. The chain employs TRBV6-5 and TRBJ2-7, with TRBD1 as a possible D gene (6 bases). The CDR3 totals 14 residues. Between the trimmed V and J ends, which lost 9 bases and 5 bases, there was a span of 20 bases. Germline V gene data show CDR1 as MNHEY and CDR2 as SVGAGI.

With respect to this clonotype: One junction end does not reproduce the germline sequence, and a read error may be involved. The CDR3: CASTLQGFSNEQYF. The CDR3 DNA reads as TGTGCCAGCACCCTACAGGGATTCTCCAACGAGCAGTACTTC. V and J are TRBV5-4 and TRBJ2-7, with a weak D call TRBD1 (6 bases). This CDR3 contains 14 residues. The germline gives CDR1 SGHNT, CDR2 YYREEE (reference sequence).

This clonotype showed up many times. The chain uses TRBV28 and TRBJ2-3; 7 bases align to TRBD2. Germline loops: CDR1 MDHEN, CDR2 SYDVKM. V was clipped by 6 bases and J by 0 bases; unmatched bases: 3. The length of the CDR3 is 14 residues. CDR3 residues: CASSWGGSTDTQYF. In nucleotides, the CDR3 is TGTGCCAGCAGCTGGGGAGGGAGCACAGATACGCAGTATTTT.

As concerns this clonotype: The junction does not match germline at one end; this may be a read error. J is TRBJ1-6 and V is TRBV4-3, with 7 positions matching TRBD1. In germline, CDR1 is LGHNA, CDR2 YSLEER. The CDR3 covers 15 residues. The CDR3 sequence: CASSPGDRGKSPLHF. The CDR3 DNA is TGCGCCAGTAGCCCCGGGGACAGAGGAAAATCACCCCTCCACTTT.